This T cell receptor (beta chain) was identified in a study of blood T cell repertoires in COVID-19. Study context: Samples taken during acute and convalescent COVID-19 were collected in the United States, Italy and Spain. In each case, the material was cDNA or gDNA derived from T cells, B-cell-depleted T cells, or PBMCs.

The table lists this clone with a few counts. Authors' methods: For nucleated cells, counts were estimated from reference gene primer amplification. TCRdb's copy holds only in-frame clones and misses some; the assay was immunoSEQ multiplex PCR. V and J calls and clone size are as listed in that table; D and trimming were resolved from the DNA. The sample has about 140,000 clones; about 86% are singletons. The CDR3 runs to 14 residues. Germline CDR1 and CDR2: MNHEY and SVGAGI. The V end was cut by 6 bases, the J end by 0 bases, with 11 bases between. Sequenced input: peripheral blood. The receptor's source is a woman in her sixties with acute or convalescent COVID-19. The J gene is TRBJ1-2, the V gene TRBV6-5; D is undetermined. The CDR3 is CASRNIGANYGYTF. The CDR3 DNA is TGTGCCAGCAGAAATATCGGTGCTAACTATGGCTACACCTTC.